Following are 17 T cell receptor beta chains from one sample sequenced in a study of CD8 T cells in Susac syndrome. Reverse transcription of about 0.45 to 1 ug RNA was performed with random hexamers. From the immunoSEQ multiplex PCR reads, TCRdb called clonotypes with MiXCR, one entry per CDR3 protein. The sample consists of roughly 160,000 distinct CDR3 sequences, 95% to 97% of them appearing once. The sequencing input was CD4+ T cells from PBMCs. Receptors originate from a human donor with Susac syndrome.

The chain employs TRBV29-1 and TRBJ1-1; D remains unclear. V lost 4 bases and J 10 bases, leaving 13 bases between the germline ends. The germline V gene encodes CDR1 SQVTM and CDR2 ANQGSEA. The CDR3 length is 11 residues. Here the CDR3 DNA reads TGCAGCGTTGTTGGGCAGGAGACAGCTTTCTTT. Translated, it gives CSVVGQETAFF. The full variable domain, its missing parts supplied by reference TRBV29-1 and TRBJ1-1, is SAVISQKPSRDICQRGTSLTIQCQVDSQVTMMFWYRQQPGQSLTLIATANQGSEATYESGFVIDKFPISRPNLTFSTLTVSNMSPEDSSIYLCSVVGQETAFFGQGTRLTVV.

J is TRBJ2-7 and V is TRBV30; TRBD2 might be the D (5 bases). The V gene lost 0 bases and the J gene lost 1 base, with 10 bases spanning the gap. Germline CDR1 GTSNPN, CDR2 SVGIG (reference sequence). The CDR3 loop spans 14 amino acids. The CDR3 DNA follows: TGTGCCTGGAGTGTATCTAGCAGATCCTACGAGCAGTACTTC. This translates into CAWSVSSRSYEQYF. Based on the CDR3 plus reference TRBV30 and TRBJ2-7, the full variable domain is SQTIHQWPATLVQPVGSPLSLECTVEGTSNPNLYWYRQAAGRGLQLLFYSVGIGQISSEVPQNLSASRPQDRQFILSSKKLLLSDSGFYLCAWSVSSRSYEQYFGPGTRLTVT.

V gene TRBV29-1 combines with J gene TRBJ1-1, with 7 bases that match TRBD1. CDR3 length: 11 amino acids. Germline CDR1 and CDR2: SQVTM and ANQGSEA. J gave up 5 bases and V 7 bases, and 4 bases lay outside the gene matches. The CDR3 is CSARGGTEAFF. The CDR3, as DNA: TGCAGCGCCAGGGGGGGGACTGAAGCTTTCTTT.

The rearrangement joins TRBV4-1 to TRBJ1-4; 7 nucleotides agree with TRBD1. J was trimmed by 6 bases and V by 4 bases; bases with no gene match: 8. Per germline, CDR1 MGHRA and CDR2 YSYEKL. The length of the CDR3 is 15 residues. CDR3 loop: CASSRGDSGDEKLFF. Written as DNA, the CDR3 is TGCGCCAGCAGCCGGGGGGACAGCGGTGATGAAAAACTGTTTTTT.

This clonotype was observed a single time. The chain recombines TRBV30 with TRBJ1-5; 7 bases are a match to TRBD1. Germline V lookup: CDR1 GTSNPN, CDR2 SVGIG (reference sequence). Trimming cost V 0 bases and J 5 bases; bases outside gene matches: 10. The CDR3 runs to 16 residues. In nucleotides, the CDR3 is TGTGCCTGGAGTGTAGGGACAGCCCTAACGGATCAGCCCCAGCATTTT. Translating it yields CAWSVGTALTDQPQHF.

The rearrangement uses TRBV6-5 and TRBJ2-7; TRBD1 agrees at 9 bases. J was trimmed by 5 bases and V by 4 bases; bases with no gene match: 3. The CDR3 covers 13 residues. CDR1 is MNHEY and CDR2 is SVGAGI in the germline V gene. The CDR3 nucleotides are TGTGCCAGCAGTTTCCGGGACAGGGACGAGCAGTACTTC. Translating it yields CASSFRDRDEQYF.

V and J are TRBV30 and TRBJ2-7, with 7 nucleotides matching TRBD1. V shed 5 bases, J shed 3 bases, and the junction held 4 bases outside the gene matches. Looked up from germline, CDR1 is GTSNPN and CDR2 is SVGIG (reference sequence). This CDR3 comprises 12 residues. DNA of the CDR3: TGTGCCTGGGAAAGACAGGGCTACGAGCAGTACTTC. It encodes CAWERQGYEQYF.

DNA for the CDR3: TGTGCCAGCAGCGTATCTTCGGGACAGTCTTACGAGCAGTACTTC. This gives the protein CASSVSSGQSYEQYF. The chain recombines TRBV9 with TRBJ2-7, with 7 bases fitting TRBD1. Per the germline V gene, CDR1 is SGDLS and CDR2 is YYNGEE. V shed 1 base, J shed 4 bases, and the junction held 8 bases outside the gene matches. The length of the CDR3 is 15 residues.

The CDR3 loop is CASSQVPPGELFF. In DNA form, the CDR3 reads TGTGCCAGCAGCCAAGTTCCACCCGGGGAGCTGTTTTTT. The chain has TRBV3-1 and TRBJ2-2; no clear D. V was clipped by 1 base and J by 6 bases, with 6 bases between them. CDR1 and CDR2 from the germline V gene are LGHDT and YNNKEL (reference sequence). CDR3 length: 13 residues.

The V gene is TRBV18, the J gene TRBJ2-6; D gene uncertain. Germline-derived CDR1 and CDR2 are KGHSH and LQKENI. This CDR3 contains 18 residues. V was pared by 0 bases and J by 0 bases, with 12 bases between. The CDR3 here is CASSPPRSFSSGANVLTF. The CDR3 bases are TGTGCCAGCTCACCACCGCGTTCGTTTTCCTCTGGGGCCAACGTCCTGACTTTC.

This clonotype was counted once. The J gene is TRBJ2-7, the V gene TRBV20-1, with 9 bases aligning to TRBD2. Trimming cost V 3 bases and J 2 bases; bases outside gene matches: 8. Per germline, CDR1 DFQATT and CDR2 SNEGSKA (reference sequence). The CDR3 runs 15 residues. DNA of the CDR3: TGCAGTGCTAGTATGTCTAGCGGGGCCACCTACGAGCAGTACTTC. Translating gives CSASMSSGATYEQYF.

For the CDR3, the DNA is TGTGCCAGCAGCTTAGTATTGCTACAGGGTGAGACCCAGTACTTC. Its protein is CASSLVLLQGETQYF. V gene TRBV7-2 combines with J gene TRBJ2-5; D possibly corresponds to TRBD1 (6 bases). This CDR3 contains 15 residues. Looked up from germline, CDR1 is SGHTA and CDR2 is FQGNSA. V was clipped by 1 base and J by 5 bases, with 14 bases between them.

This chain uses TRBV20-1 with TRBJ1-1; TRBD1 agrees at 9 bases. The V segment lost 5 bases and the J segment 3 bases; nucleotides outside the gene matches: 7. In germline, CDR1 is DFQATT, CDR2 SNEGSKA (reference sequence). This CDR3 region has 14 residues. The CDR3 nucleotides are TGCAGTGCTCCTACAGGGGGCCGATACACTGAAGCTTTCTTT. Translated: CSAPTGGRYTEAFF.

V and J are TRBV11-1 and TRBJ2-7; tentatively, D is TRBD2 (5 bases). Germline CDR1 and CDR2: SGHAT and FQDESV (reference sequence). The V and J ends lost 3 bases and 7 bases respectively, with 13 bases between them. The CDR3 runs to 13 residues. The CDR3 DNA is TGTGCCAGCAGCTTGGATGGGGAGCGGGAGCAGTACTTC. Its translation is CASSLDGEREQYF.

The chain couples TRBV30 to TRBJ1-5, with D hard to call. There are 13 residues in the CDR3. The germline CDR1 and CDR2 sequences are GTSNPN and SVGIG (reference sequence). Trimming shortened V by 0 bases and J by 4 bases, and 7 bases separated the two germline ends. The CDR3 protein is CAWSVSENQPQHF. For the CDR3, the DNA is TGTGCCTGGAGTGTTAGCGAAAATCAGCCCCAGCATTTT. The complete variable domain, with remaining parts taken from reference TRBV30 and TRBJ1-5, reads SQTIHQWPATLVQPVGSPLSLECTVEGTSNPNLYWYRQAAGRGLQLLFYSVGIGQISSEVPQNLSASRPQDRQFILSSKKLLLSDSGFYLCAWSVSENQPQHFGDGTRLSIL.

V gene TRBV7-2 combines with J gene TRBJ1-1, with TRBD1 matching over 10 bases. This CDR3 comprises 19 residues. Losses at the gene ends were 1 base for V and 6 bases for J; bases not matched to a gene: 17. CDR1 SGHTA and CDR2 FQGNSA come from the germline V gene. The DNA for the CDR3 is TGTGCCAGCAGCTTAGTCTCCGGGACAGGGGTCTTTCTTGGTGCTGAAGCTTTCTTT. Amino acid sequence: CASSLVSGTGVFLGAEAFF. The complete variable domain, with remaining parts taken from reference TRBV7-2 and TRBJ1-1, reads GAGVSQSPSNKVTEKGKDVELRCDPISGHTALYWYRQSLGQGLEFLIYFQGNSAPDKSGLPSDRFSAERTGGSVSTLTIQRTQQEDSAVYLCASSLVSGTGVFLGAEAFFGQGTRLTVV.

The rearrangement uses TRBV20-1 and TRBJ2-1; TRBD1 agrees at 9 bases. There are 13 residues in the CDR3. V lost 4 bases to trimming and J lost 7 bases; unmatched junction nucleotides: 5. Germline V gene lookup returns CDR1 DFQATT and CDR2 SNEGSKA (reference sequence). CDR3 nucleotides: TGCAGTGCTACCGGGACAGGGAGTAATGAGCAGTTCTTC. This codes for CSATGTGSNEQFF.